The 13 T cell receptor beta chains below were found in one sample sequenced in a study of CD4+ T cells in melanoma (dated by TCRdb to the early 2020s). The library was obtained by the immunoSEQ multiplex PCR assay. In TCRdb, the immuneACCESS table is reduced to in-frame sequences with V and J assigned. These tables do not hold every clone; where another copy was compared, an unresolved V gene accounts for under half, and the others remain unexplained. The sample table contains 50,000 to 60,000 clones; only one count was recorded for approximately 70% of them. Around 4.8% of the sample comes from the top ten. Sequencing was performed on tumor tissue. The receptors come from a human donor with melanoma.

This clone was counted between two and nine times. V usage is TRBV7-3 and J usage is TRBJ2-1; TRBD1 agrees at 7 bases. The CDR3 sequence is 16 residues long. Looked up from germline, CDR1 is SGHTA and CDR2 is FQGTGA. V shed 5 bases, J shed 0 bases, and the junction held 7 bases outside the gene matches. The CDR3 sequence is CASSIRQGSSYNEQFF. The CDR3 DNA reads as TGTGCCAGCAGCATCCGACAGGGCAGCTCCTACAATGAGCAGTTCTTC.

The chain has TRBV19 and TRBJ1-1, with 10 bases identical to TRBD1. This CDR3 is built from 15 residues. Germline CDR1 LNHDA, CDR2 SQIVND (reference sequence). The V and J ends lost 5 bases and 0 bases, in that order; junction bases with no gene match: 3. CDR3 in amino acids: CASSRTGGMNTEAFF. CDR3 DNA sequence: TGTGCCAGTAGTCGGACAGGGGGAATGAACACTGAAGCTTTCTTT.

The chain is built from TRBV19 and TRBJ1-5; D possibly corresponds to TRBD1 (5 bases). Germline V gives CDR1 LNHDA, CDR2 SQIVND (reference sequence). The CDR3 spans 15 residues. V shed 3 bases and J shed 6 bases, with 15 bases lying between them. Written as DNA, the CDR3 is TGTGCCAGTAGTATGGGGCAGGGTGGGGGTCAGCCCCAGCATTTT. This translates into CASSMGQGGGQPQHF.

The CDR3 spells CASTLARNTEAFF. The CDR3 coding sequence is TGTGCCAGCACCCTCGCCCGGAACACTGAAGCTTTCTTT. The chain joins TRBV5-6 to TRBJ1-1; D is uncertain. Looked up from germline, CDR1 is SGHDT and CDR2 is YYEEEE. V dropped 6 bases and J dropped 1 base, with 10 bases sitting between them. The length of the CDR3 is 13 residues.

This clone was seen a handful of times. The chain links TRBV5-1 to TRBJ1-5; no clear D gene. With 4 bases removed from V and 7 bases from J, the gap between germline ends came to 15 bases. CDR3 size: 14 residues. Germline CDR1 SGHRS, CDR2 YFSETQ. The CDR3 region has the DNA TGCGCCAGCAGCCTCGGAGGGATCTCGCAGCCCCAGCATTTT. Protein sequence: CASSLGGISQPQHF. Variable domain in full (rest from reference TRBV5-1 and TRBJ1-5): KAGVTQTPRYLIKTRGQQVTLSCSPISGHRSVSWYQQTPGQGLQFLFEYFSETQRNKGNFPGRFSGRQFSNSRSEMNVSTLELGDSALYLCASSLGGISQPQHFGDGTRLSIL.

Only a few counts were recorded for this clone. The V and J genes are TRBV7-9 and TRBJ1-6; D is possibly TRBD1 (5 bases). V gave up 5 bases and J gave up 8 bases, with 13 bases separating them. The germline V gene has CDR1 SEHNR and CDR2 FQNEAQ (reference sequence). The CDR3 is made up of 14 amino acids. The CDR3 sequence is CASSPRTPYSPLHF. The DNA for the CDR3 is TGTGCCAGCAGCCCCCGGACACCTTATTCACCCCTCCACTTT.

The CDR3 DNA follows: TGCGCCAGCAGCCAAAGCCCGGGACAGAGTTACACCGGGGAGCTGTTTTTT. Its translation: CASSQSPGQSYTGELFF. The chain joins TRBV4-1 to TRBJ2-2; 7 bases align to TRBD1. From germline, CDR1 is MGHRA and CDR2 YSYEKL. There are 17 residues in the CDR3. After removal of 2 bases from V and 3 bases from J, the junction contained 9 bases not matched to a gene.

This clone was seen many times. The genes are TRBV18 and TRBJ2-3; possible D gene TRBD2, 7 bases. Germline V gene data show CDR1 as KGHSH and CDR2 as LQKENI. V gave up 3 bases and J gave up 3 bases, with 13 bases separating them. This CDR3 has 15 amino acids. For the CDR3, the DNA is TGTGCCAGCTCACCCGAGGGGGGGGAGACAGATACGCAGTATTTT. This codes for CASSPEGGETDTQYF.

This clone was counted a few times. The chain has TRBV11-2 and TRBJ2-7; D gene unclear. The CDR3 covers 16 residues. Germline-derived CDR1 and CDR2 are SGHAT and FQNNGV. Between the trimmed V and J ends, which lost 0 bases and 0 bases, there was a span of 12 bases. Here the CDR3 DNA reads TGTGCCAGCAGCTTAGATCGGCGGATTAGCTCCTACGAGCAGTACTTC. It translates to CASSLDRRISSYEQYF. The variable domain in full, completed from reference TRBV11-2 and TRBJ2-7, reads EAGVAQSPRYKIIEKRQSVAFWCNPISGHATLYWYQQILGQGPKLLIQFQNNGVVDDSQLPKDRFSAERLKGVDSTLKIQPAKLEDSAVYLCASSLDRRISSYEQYFGPGTRLTVT.

This chain connects TRBV9 to TRBJ2-3; D call uncertain. Trimming cost V 2 bases and J 4 bases, with 11 bases left between them. Looked up from germline, CDR1 is SGDLS and CDR2 is YYNGEE. There are 14 residues in the CDR3. The CDR3 DNA follows: TGTGCCAGCAGCGTCGTAGGAAGGGCAGATACGCAGTATTTT. Translating it yields CASSVVGRADTQYF. Full variable domain (rest looked up from reference TRBV9 and TRBJ2-3): DSGVTQTPKHLITATGQRVTLRCSPRSGDLSVYWYQQSLDQGLQFLIQYYNGEERAKGNILERFSAQQFPDLHSELNLSSLELGDSALYFCASSVVGRADTQYFGPGTRLTVL.

The CDR3 DNA reads TGCGCCAGCAGCCAAGTGGGAAGCTCCTACGAGCAGTACTTC. Translated: CASSQVGSSYEQYF. J is TRBJ2-7 and V is TRBV4-1; D is unresolved. CDR1 and CDR2 from the germline V gene are MGHRA and YSYEKL. The V end lost 1 base, the J end lost 0 bases, and 7 bases lay between the germline ends. CDR3 size: 14 residues.

This sequence joins TRBV29-1 and TRBJ2-2; 9 nucleotides agree with TRBD1. The CDR3 spans 15 residues. Trimming took 5 bases from V and 0 from J; bases not matched to a gene: 4. Germline CDR1 reads SQVTM; CDR2 reads ANQGSEA. The CDR3 sequence: CSVLRDRANTGELFF. Written as DNA, the CDR3 is TGCAGCGTTCTCCGGGACAGGGCGAACACCGGGGAGCTGTTTTTT.

The genes are TRBV7-3 and TRBJ2-3, with D tentatively TRBD2 (5 bases). CDR1 is SGHTA and CDR2 is FQGTGA in the germline V gene. V was cut by 0 bases and J by 5 bases, with 9 bases left in between. The CDR3 has 14 residues. The CDR3 here is CASSLTRVGDTQYF. DNA for the CDR3: TGTGCCAGCAGCTTAACGAGGGTGGGAGATACGCAGTATTTT.